The sequence of this T cell receptor beta chain was determined in a study of blood T cell repertoires in COVID-19. About the research overall: Sample material is recorded as cDNA or gDNA derived from T cells, B-cell-depleted T cells, or PBMCs.

Unmatched junction bases numbered 11, after V lost 8 bases and J lost 1 base. Germline lookup yields CDR1 SQVTM and CDR2 ANQGSEA. The CDR3 runs to 15 residues. Resolution of symptoms, clearance, or two negative PCRs was present in recovered Cohort 3 donors. Profiling relied on immunoSEQ multiplex PCR, and the TCRdb table lists in-frame clones only, not all of them. The table includes approximately 260,000 clones, approximately 83% detected once. The receptor's source is a man aged 45-60 years who had recovered from COVID-19. Specimen: PBMCs or T cells enriched from blood (not recorded which). The chain is built from TRBV29-1 and TRBJ2-5; 9 bases fit TRBD2. In DNA form, the CDR3 reads TGCAGCTCCCGGCGGGGGGGGAATGTCCAAGAGACCCAGTACTTC. Protein: CSSRRGGNVQETQYF.